Given below is one TCR beta chain in context. Some clones are missing from TCRdb's copy, which holds only in-frame ones; the method was immunoSEQ multiplex PCR. Of approximately 48,000 clones detected, about 93% appear once; the ten largest clones hold roughly 0.4%. These data are taken from a study of T cell changes during pregnancy in multiple sclerosis. The receptor's source is a female donor with multiple sclerosis, enrolled in a pregnancy study. The specimen was CD4+ T cells from peripheral blood mononuclear cells, collected after pregnancy.

CDR3 amino acids: CASSLLPGQGSYEQYF. The DNA for the CDR3 is TGTGCCAGCAGCTTACTACCGGGACAGGGCTCCTACGAGCAGTACTTC. V usage is TRBV5-6 and J usage is TRBJ2-7, with 9 bases that match TRBD1. The V segment lost 2 bases and the J segment 0 bases; nucleotides outside the gene matches: 6. CDR1 is SGHDT, CDR2 YYEEEE, per germline. CDR3 length equals 16 residues.